The clone carrying this T cell receptor beta chain was seen a few times. MiXCR, applied by TCRdb to the 5' RACE reads, yields one record per CDR3 protein. The sample comprises approximately 490,000 distinct CDR3 sequences, about 20% of which are singletons, and roughly 0.5% rests with the top ten. Germline V CDR1 and CDR2: MNHNS, SASEGT. The CDR3 loop spans 13 amino acids. V gave up 6 bases and J gave up 0 bases; unmatched junction bases: 2. The data originate from a study of identical twins. The sample was also linked to a second study, of yellow fever vaccine responses in identical twins.

The sequence was collected from a young woman in good health. Input material: CD4+ T cells sorted from blood. The V and J genes are TRBV6-1 and TRBJ2-7, with TRBD2 matching over 7 bases. The CDR3 DNA sequence: TGTGCCAGCAGGTCGGGAGGCTCCTACGAGCAGTACTTC. Residues: CASRSGGSYEQYF.